The TCR beta chain under discussion was sequenced for a study of Graves' ophthalmopathy and Graves' hyperthyroidism. Study-level findings and limits: Its predictions of ophthalmopathy progression gave the model 70.59% sensitivity and about 72% specificity. Detection in blood was also observed for most expanded thyroid clonotypes above 0.001 frequency.

The CDR3 is made up of 13 amino acids. CDR1 and CDR2 from the germline V gene are MNHEY and SVGAGI. V lost 1 base, J lost 5 bases, and 6 bases lay in between. For repertoire sequencing, the TCR beta CDR3 regions were amplified from RNA transcripts. An opening RT-PCR round employed HTBI primers and preceded a second-round multiplex PCR. MiXCR, applied by TCRdb to the multiplex PCR reads, yields one record per CDR3 protein. The data show about 340,000 distinct CDR3 sequences, 15% to 20% seen once. With a duration under 3 months, ophthalmopathy in the donors showed moderate-to-severe activity, CAS ≥3 and NOSPECS ≥4. Note on this clonotype: Its antigen remains unidentified.

Sequenced material: peripheral blood. V and J are TRBV6-5 and TRBJ1-5; D gene uncertain. The clonotype was recovered from an adult man with Graves' ophthalmopathy. The CDR3 nucleotides are TGTGCCAGCAGTTACTGGACTGATCAGCCCCAGCATTTT. Encoded protein: CASSYWTDQPQHF.